These 28 T cell receptor beta chains were sequenced from one sample in a study of OX40 agonist ivuxolimab in advanced cancers. The data were produced by immunoSEQ multiplex PCR, yet TCRdb's version contains in-frame clones alone and is incomplete. Among over 50,000 clones listed, 75% to 85% were seen once. The source material was CD4+ or CD8+ T cells sorted from blood, sampled in a trial of the OX40 agonist ivuxolimab. The receptors come from an adult with an advanced solid tumor such as melanoma, head and neck, liver or kidney cancer.

The genes are TRBV5-1 and TRBJ2-1; the match to TRBD2 covers 11 bases. V lost 4 bases, J lost 4 bases, and 4 bases stayed unmatched. The CDR3 covers 15 residues. Looked up from germline, CDR1 is SGHRS and CDR2 is YFSETQ. CDR3 loop: CASSMGLAEYNEQFF. The CDR3 DNA is TGCGCCAGCAGCATGGGACTAGCGGAGTACAATGAGCAGTTCTTC. Supplemented by reference TRBV5-1 and TRBJ2-1, the full variable domain reads KAGVTQTPRYLIKTRGQQVTLSCSPISGHRSVSWYQQTPGQGLQFLFEYFSETQRNKGNFPGRFSGRQFSNSRSEMNVSTLELGDSALYLCASSMGLAEYNEQFFGPGTRLTVL.

This chain links TRBV4-1 with TRBJ1-5; D is possibly TRBD1 (6 bases). Looked up from germline, CDR1 is MGHRA and CDR2 is YSYEKL. V lost 1 base and J 0 bases, leaving 16 bases between the germline ends. The CDR3 runs to 18 residues. CDR3 DNA sequence: TGCGCCAGCAGCCAAGTTATTGGACAGATTAATAGCAATCAGCCCCAGCATTTT. Amino acid sequence: CASSQVIGQINSNQPQHF.

This CDR3 reads CASSPIRLAGGRETQYF. The CDR3 DNA reads TGTGCCAGCAGTCCAATCCGACTAGCGGGAGGGAGAGAGACCCAGTACTTC. The chain recombines TRBV27 with TRBJ2-5; 14 bases match TRBD2. J gave up 4 bases and V 5 bases, and 9 bases lay outside the gene matches. The CDR3 loop spans 17 amino acids. Germline V gives CDR1 MNHEY, CDR2 SMNVEV (reference sequence).

This chain joins TRBV4-2 and TRBJ1-1; D possibly corresponds to TRBD1 (6 bases). This CDR3 spans 16 amino acids. Germline V gives CDR1 LGHNA, CDR2 YNFKEQ. V was cut by 1 base and J by 5 bases, with 17 bases left in between. The CDR3 reads CASSQGPGGLGTEAFF. CDR3 sequence (DNA): TGTGCCAGCAGCCAAGGTCCCGGGGGCCTGGGGACTGAAGCTTTCTTT.

This clone was seen a handful of times. The J gene is TRBJ2-4, the V gene TRBV27; a weak D match, TRBD2 (5 bases). Germline V gives CDR1 MNHEY, CDR2 SMNVEV (reference sequence). Trimming stripped 6 bases from V and 0 bases from J, with 27 bases between. The CDR3 loop spans 20 amino acids. Written as DNA, the CDR3 is TGTGCCAGCAGCACCCTTAAACTTCGGGATTCGGAGCTAGCCAAAAACATTCAGTACTTC. Translating it yields CASSTLKLRDSELAKNIQYF.

This clone was recorded only once. The chain is built from TRBV4-2 and TRBJ2-1; 10 bases are shared with TRBD2. This CDR3 has 16 residues. V trimming: 0 bases; J trimming: 4 bases; junction bases outside the gene matches: 3. Germline values: CDR1 LGHNA, CDR2 YNFKEQ. This CDR3 is CASSQEPTSGYNEQFF. The CDR3 DNA reads as TGTGCCAGCAGCCAAGAACCGACTAGCGGGTACAATGAGCAGTTCTTC.

V is TRBV6-1 and J is TRBJ2-7, with D perhaps assigned TRBD1 or TRBD2 (5 bases each). The germline CDR1 and CDR2 sequences are MNHNS and SASEGT. Trimming removed 8 bases at V and 3 bases at J, with 14 bases between. This CDR3 is 13 amino acids long. CDR3: CASGGREFYEQYF. DNA of the CDR3: TGTGCCAGCGGGGGTAGGGAATTCTACGAGCAGTACTTC.

Of note for this clone: The germline gene is not matched at one end of the junction; a read error may be the cause. The CDR3 reads CASSLREKTGNSSRGYTF. CDR3 nucleotide sequence: TGTGCCAGCAGTTTAAGGGAGAAAACAGGGAATTCTTCGCGTGGCTACACCTTC. V gene TRBV7-3 combines with J gene TRBJ1-2; possibly TRBD1 for D (6 bases). This CDR3 contains 18 residues. Germline V CDR1 and CDR2: SGHTA, FQGTGA.

V usage is TRBV29-1 and J usage is TRBJ2-1; 10 bases align to TRBD2. The CDR3 spans 13 residues. Looked up from germline, CDR1 is SQVTM and CDR2 is ANQGSEA. Trimming removed 2 bases from V and 12 bases from J; junction bases left unmatched: 7. As DNA, the CDR3 is TGCAGCGTTGAAATGGCTAGCGGGAGTCGGCAGTTCTTC. Amino acid sequence: CSVEMASGSRQFF.

V and J are TRBV18 and TRBJ1-1; the D is unclear. The CDR3 consists of 15 residues. V was clipped by 3 bases and J by 3 bases, with 14 bases between them. Germline V lookup: CDR1 KGHSH, CDR2 LQKENI. The CDR3 here is CASSPDSGLDTEAFF. The CDR3 DNA reads as TGTGCCAGCTCACCCGATTCGGGGTTGGACACTGAAGCTTTCTTT.

V is TRBV2 and J is TRBJ1-2, with TRBD1 matching 8 bases. The CDR3 totals 13 residues. Germline CDR1 is SNHLY and CDR2 is FYNNEI. J gave up 1 base and V 8 bases, and 3 bases lay outside the gene matches. The CDR3 DNA follows: TGTGCCAGCGACAGGGGCCTTAACTATGGCTACACCTTC. Translation gives CASDRGLNYGYTF. The whole variable domain, filled in from reference TRBV2 and TRBJ1-2, reads EPEVTQTPSHQVTQMGQEVILRCVPISNHLYFYWYRQILGQKVEFLVSFYNNEISEKSEIFDDQFSVERPDGSNFTLKIRSTKLEDSAMYFCASDRGLNYGYTFGSGTRLTVV.

This rearrangement joins TRBV5-1 to TRBJ2-7; the match to TRBD2 covers 12 bases. The CDR3 spans 15 residues. The ends lost 4 bases at V and 7 bases at J; junction bases unmatched: 9. Germline CDR1 is SGHRS and CDR2 is YFSETQ. The CDR3 coding sequence is TGCGCCAGCAGCCCCTCACTAGCGGGAGGTGAGGAGCAGTACTTC. It specifies CASSPSLAGGEEQYF. Filled out from reference TRBV5-1 and TRBJ2-7, the complete variable domain reads KAGVTQTPRYLIKTRGQQVTLSCSPISGHRSVSWYQQTPGQGLQFLFEYFSETQRNKGNFPGRFSGRQFSNSRSEMNVSTLELGDSALYLCASSPSLAGGEEQYFGPGTRLTVT.

V and J are TRBV6-5 and TRBJ2-5; no definite D call. The last part of the DNA fits TRBJ2-7 better; the J call may be wrong. CDR1 and CDR2 from the germline V gene are MNHEY and SVGAGI. The CDR3 has 11 residues. The CDR3 nucleotides read TGTGCCAGCAGTTTTGCTTCCGAGCAGTACTTC. Translating gives CASSFASEQYF.

The rearrangement joins TRBV7-8 to TRBJ1-5; D not resolved. V shed 6 bases and J shed 7 bases, with 13 bases lying between them. Germline V gene lookup returns CDR1 SGHVS and CDR2 FQNEAQ. The CDR3 totals 13 residues. Here the CDR3 DNA reads TGTGCCAGCAGTCCTACTCCGCTGCAGCCCCAGCATTTT. Translation gives CASSPTPLQPQHF.

The genes are TRBV4-1 and TRBJ2-7, with 11 bases fitting TRBD2. Germline trimming cut 4 bases from V and 1 base from J; bases unmatched to any gene: 3. Germline lookup yields CDR1 MGHRA and CDR2 YSYEKL. The CDR3 totals 15 residues. The CDR3 loop reads CASSLGTSGSYEQYF. In DNA form, the CDR3 reads TGCGCCAGCAGCCTCGGGACTAGCGGTTCCTACGAGCAGTACTTC.

CDR3 residues: CAWSSRLAGNTGELFF. Written as DNA, the CDR3 is TGTGCCTGGAGTTCGCGCCTAGCGGGGAACACCGGGGAGCTGTTTTTT. The chain carries TRBV30 and TRBJ2-2; the match to TRBD2 covers 8 bases. Trimming cost V 2 bases and J 1 base; bases outside gene matches: 6. The CDR3 is 16 residues long. Germline V gives CDR1 GTSNPN, CDR2 SVGIG (reference sequence).

This chain links TRBV6-4 with TRBJ2-1; 10 positions agree with TRBD2. The CDR3 loop spans 15 amino acids. After removal of 3 bases from V and 7 bases from J, the junction contained 6 bases not matched to a gene. Germline-derived CDR1 and CDR2 are MRHNA and SNTAGT. The DNA of the CDR3 is TGTGCCAGCAGTGAGGTAGCGGGAGGAAGTAATGAGCAGTTCTTC. Protein product: CASSEVAGGSNEQFF.

The chain uses TRBV6-4 and TRBJ1-4, with D maybe TRBD1 (5 bases). This CDR3 region has 15 residues. Trimming pared 6 bases from V and 8 bases from J, leaving 19 bases between. Germline-derived CDR1 and CDR2 are MRHNA and SNTAGT. The CDR3 sequence is CASRPTGAPGEKLFF. The CDR3, as DNA: TGTGCCAGCAGACCTACCGGGGCCCCGGGGGAAAAACTGTTTTTT.

The chain recombines TRBV27 with TRBJ1-5, with 10 bases that match TRBD1. Germline V gives CDR1 MNHEY, CDR2 SMNVEV (reference sequence). The V segment lost 2 bases and the J segment 5 bases; nucleotides outside the gene matches: 12. The CDR3 runs to 18 residues. The CDR3 protein is CASSLRWLGTGVHQPQHF. CDR3 coding DNA: TGTGCCAGCAGTTTAAGGTGGTTGGGGACAGGGGTGCATCAGCCCCAGCATTTT.

This clone was counted a few times. This sequence joins TRBV5-1 and TRBJ1-2; D is unresolved. Germline V gene lookup returns CDR1 SGHRS and CDR2 YFSETQ. Trimming pared 0 bases from V and 0 bases from J, leaving 15 bases between. There are 17 residues in the CDR3. The CDR3 sequence is CASSLGREELANYGYTF. CDR3 nucleotides: TGCGCCAGCAGCTTGGGGAGGGAGGAGCTAGCTAACTATGGCTACACCTTC.

The genes are TRBV5-4 and TRBJ1-2; TRBD1 might be the D (6 bases). Germline V lookup: CDR1 SGHNT, CDR2 YYREEE (reference sequence). CDR3 length: 13 residues. V was trimmed by 3 bases and J by 8 bases, leaving 14 bases between them. In DNA form, the CDR3 reads TGTGCCAGCAGCTCCACAGGGTCTCACGGCTACACCTTC. Amino acid sequence: CASSSTGSHGYTF.

This chain links TRBV6-1 with TRBJ1-1; D gene unclear. The CDR3 loop spans 13 amino acids. From germline, CDR1 is MNHNS and CDR2 SASEGT. V lost 5 bases and J lost 2, with 9 bases in between. This chain's CDR3 is CASSLRINTEAFF. The CDR3 DNA reads TGTGCCAGCAGTTTGAGAATCAACACTGAAGCTTTCTTT.

This chain links TRBV29-1 with TRBJ1-1, with 10 bases identical to TRBD1. The CDR3 covers 13 residues. V dropped 5 bases and J dropped 5; count of bases not matched to a gene: 5. CDR1 and CDR2 from the germline V gene are SQVTM and ANQGSEA. CDR3 residues: CSVSTGGRTEAFF. CDR3 in DNA: TGCAGCGTTTCGACAGGGGGCCGAACTGAAGCTTTCTTT.

CDR3 nucleotide sequence: TGTGCCAGCAGCTTAGGCGTTAACTACTACGAGCAGTACTTC. Translation gives CASSLGVNYYEQYF. This chain uses TRBV7-2 with TRBJ2-7; D remains unclear. CDR1 and CDR2 from the germline V gene are SGHTA and FQGNSA. V was shortened by 1 base and J by 3 bases, with 10 bases between the two germline ends. The CDR3 totals 14 residues.

CDR3 region: CASSLGGPGNEQFF. The CDR3 DNA is TGTGCCAGCTCACTAGGGGGGCCTGGCAATGAGCAGTTCTTC. The chain links TRBV18 to TRBJ2-1; the D gene could be TRBD1 or TRBD2 (6 bases each). The CDR3 has 14 amino acids. Deletions cut 4 bases from V and 6 bases from J, with 13 bases between. The germline V gene encodes CDR1 KGHSH and CDR2 LQKENI.

The rearrangement links TRBV5-5 to TRBJ1-5, with D possibly being TRBD1 (5 bases). Trimming cost V 2 bases and J 7 bases, with 13 bases left between them. Germline V gene lookup returns CDR1 SGHKS and CDR2 YYEKEE (reference sequence). CDR3 length: 14 amino acids. The DNA of the CDR3 is TGTGCCAGCAGCTTAGGGGTGGGGATGCAGCCCCAGCATTTT. Translating it yields CASSLGVGMQPQHF.

The chain has TRBV5-4 and TRBJ1-2; D uncertain. Looked up from germline, CDR1 is SGHNT and CDR2 is YYREEE (reference sequence). This CDR3 comprises 15 residues. V lost 0 bases and J 2 bases, leaving 11 bases between the germline ends. Here the CDR3 reads CASSLGKGGNYGYTF. CDR3 bases: TGTGCCAGCAGCTTGGGAAAGGGAGGAAACTATGGCTACACCTTC.

The chain carries TRBV6-5 and TRBJ1-2; possibly TRBD1 for D (6 bases). V was cut by 5 bases and J by 4 bases, with 17 bases left in between. The CDR3 runs to 15 residues. The V gene's germline CDR1 is MNHEY and CDR2 SVGAGI. The CDR3 loop reads CASSKPGTFSYGYTF. CDR3 sequence (DNA): TGTGCCAGCAGTAAACCCGGGACATTCTCCTATGGCTACACCTTC.